The 4 T cell receptor beta chains reported below all come from one sample, sequenced in a study of blood T cells in healthy people across ages. Together with a sample-barcoded 5' primer, a J-beta primer mix was included in a second PCR lasting 7 to 11 cycles. TCRdb processed the 5' RACE reads anew with MiXCR; each CDR3 protein has one entry. The sample consists of more than 450,000 distinct CDR3 sequences, over 25% of them appearing once. These data were also reused for a study on T cells of mothers and their children.

The sequenced sample consisted of blood. The receptors were sampled from a boy aged 2 to 9 in good health.

The V gene is TRBV14, the J gene TRBJ1-2, with D tentatively TRBD1 (6 bases). The CDR3 spans 16 residues. Trimming took off 1 base at V and 3 bases at J, with 15 bases between the two ends. Germline-derived CDR1 and CDR2 are SGHDN and FVKESK. The CDR3 loop reads CASSQAGRRGDYGYTF. The CDR3, as DNA: TGTGCCAGCAGCCAAGCTGGAAGAAGGGGGGACTATGGCTACACCTTC.

This clonotype has more than one count but fewer than ten. V is TRBV7-3 and J is TRBJ2-1; 10 bases fit TRBD2. Trimming cost V 1 base and J 4 bases; bases outside gene matches: 4. The germline CDR1 and CDR2 sequences are SGHTA and FQGTGA. CDR3 length: 16 residues. The CDR3 reads CASSLIGTSEYNEQFF. Written as DNA, the CDR3 is TGTGCCAGCAGCTTAATCGGGACTAGCGAGTACAATGAGCAGTTCTTC.

The chain employs TRBV20-1 and TRBJ2-5; 7 bases line up with TRBD1. This CDR3 is 15 amino acids long. Per the germline V gene, CDR1 is DFQATT and CDR2 is SNEGSKA (reference sequence). Germline trimming cut 4 bases from V and 0 bases from J; bases unmatched to any gene: 8. CDR3 coding DNA: TGCAGTGCTAATGTGGAGACAGGGAACCAAGAGACCCAGTACTTC. It encodes CSANVETGNQETQYF.

This rearrangement joins TRBV6-2 or TRBV6-3 to TRBJ2-7, with 8 bases that match TRBD2. Per germline, CDR1 MNHEY and CDR2 SVGEGT. The J segment lost 0 bases and the V segment lost 8 bases, leaving 6 bases of the junction unmatched. This CDR3 spans 14 amino acids. The CDR3 here is CASLSGASSYEQYF. CDR3 nucleotides: TGTGCCAGCCTTAGCGGGGCGAGCTCCTACGAGCAGTACTTC.